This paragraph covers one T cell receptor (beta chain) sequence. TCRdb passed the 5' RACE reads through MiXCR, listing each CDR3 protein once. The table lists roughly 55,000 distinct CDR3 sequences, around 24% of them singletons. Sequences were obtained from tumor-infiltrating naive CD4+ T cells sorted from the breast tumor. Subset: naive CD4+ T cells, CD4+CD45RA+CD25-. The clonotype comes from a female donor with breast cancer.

CDR3 DNA: TGTGCCAGCAGCTTACGTACTGTCAGCAGCTCGAACACCGGGGAGCTGTTTTTT. The encoded protein is CASSLRTVSSSNTGELFF. The chain employs TRBV7-8 and TRBJ2-2; D is unclear. V lost 2 bases and J 0 bases, leaving 16 bases between the germline ends. The CDR3 extends over 18 amino acids. Germline V CDR1 and CDR2: SGHVS, FQNEAQ.